The following is a TCR beta chain sequence with its context. Its antigen is currently not known. There are no base qualities to consult, and no much larger clone falls within one base. High-throughput TCR beta sequencing profiled peripheral blood CD8+ and CD4+ T cells from healthy donors, Susac syndrome patients and multiple sclerosis patients. Healthy donors were age- and sex-matched controls. Bulk CD8+ and CD4+ T cells were purified by magnetic negative isolation, while CD8+ TEMRA cells were enriched using FACS. Blood was collected in EDTA tubes and processed within 24 hours, with PBMCs isolated through density gradient centrifugation. PBMCs intended for TCR sequencing were frozen in liquid nitrogen and were later thawed in a 37 degrees C water bath. Purity of sorted or isolated CD4+, CD8+ and CD8+ TEMRA cells was at least 90%. The V end loses 4 bases and the J end loses 10 bases, and a stretch of 23 bases separates them. Measured from the cysteine to the phenylalanine, the CDR3 is 15 residues long. The DNA shown is the 45-base CDR3, in frame from base 1. From the germline V gene, CDR1 is SQVTM and CDR2 is ANQGSEA.

The data derive from a study of CD8 T cells in Susac syndrome (dated 2019 in TCRdb). About the investigation overall: Whether CD8+ T cell activation and differentiation in Susac syndrome was antigen driven was tested using repertoire sequencing. The clonality of the CD8+ T cell repertoire was compared across about a dozen healthy donors, roughly 14 Susac syndrome patients and around 16 multiple sclerosis patients.

The research as a whole found: The study acknowledged that relatively few individuals were included in the TCR sequencing and HLA analysis.

RNA was extracted using the RNeasy kit, and roughly 0.45 to 1 microgram was reverse transcribed with random hexamers. The immunoSEQ multiplex PCR assay, which covers 54 Vbeta and 13 Jbeta segments, was used to amplify TCR beta CDR3 regions. Bias from PCR amplification was corrected by using a synthetic template baseline for primer optimization and for computational correction. In the source study's methods: Reads were annotated to V, D and J genes according to IMGT and were analyzed with immunoSEQ Analyzer, with only productive sequences retained. To calculate clonality, Shannon entropy was normalized by log2 of the number of productive unique sequences and then subtracted from one. For each patient and control, public and private clones were evaluated within the 100 most prevalent clones. A clone was defined as Susac-specific if it was absent from the healthy and MS cohorts, from roughly 990 published viral clones and from other ImmuneACCESS disease sequences. TCRdb took the public reads, trimmed them with fastp at Q25, ran MiXCR for clone calling and kept in-frame beta chains. Each CDR3 protein appears once, grouped with its most common genes and DNA. The V and J calls shown here were made by TCRdb, not taken from the authors' results. Here the sample has 85,000 to 90,000 distinct CDR3 sequences; approximately 92% occur a single time. The ten largest clones add up to around 0.32% of the sample.

This TCR was recovered from a human donor in good health. Input material: CD8+ T cells from PBMCs. The chain was built from TRBV29-1 and TRBJ2-1; the best D guess is TRBD2, with 5 bases matching. The DNA sequence is as follows: TGCAGCGTTGCGTTTGTGGGATCCGCCGACTACGAGCAGTTCTTC. Its protein reads: CSVAFVGSADYEQFF.